This T cell receptor (beta chain) came from a study of TIL therapy for anti-PD-1-resistant metastatic lung cancer. Turning to the study itself: Median tumor PD-L1 proportion score was approximately 5.7%. Half of patients were current or former smokers. Median tumor mutation burden was about 1.5 mutations per megabase.

Of note for this clone: The antigen is undetermined.

This was the immunoSEQ v3 assay. Clones were read by immunoSEQ multiplex PCR, and TCRdb kept only the in-frame ones, dropping some. This table has roughly 46,000 clones, about 86% appearing once. Sample time point: pre-treatment sample, taken before nivolumab and TIL therapy. General observations from the study: After infusion, TIL clonotypes partly replaced peripheral T cells and declined over months.

V shed 2 bases and J shed 8 bases, with 10 bases lying between them. CDR3 size: 13 residues. CDR1 and CDR2 from the germline V gene are KGHSH and LQKENI. The material sequenced was blood, taken at baseline. The clonotype comes from a person between 25 and 80 years old with non-small cell lung cancer. The V gene is TRBV18, the J gene TRBJ1-3; D is ambiguous. Written as DNA, the CDR3 is TGTGCCAGCTCACCATCGAACGGGGACACCATATATTTT. It specifies CASSPSNGDTIYF.